These 31 T cell receptor beta chains were sequenced from one sample in a study of CD8+CD57+ T cells in acquired aplastic anemia. TCR beta VDJ combinations and CDR3 sequences were profiled from genomic DNA. MiXCR, run by TCRdb on the reads, gives a single entry per CDR3 protein. The data contain around 190,000 distinct CDR3 sequences, around 63% of them singletons. Source material: sorted CD4+, CD8+, or CD8+CD57+ T cells (not recorded which) from PBMCs. The receptors derive from a human donor in good health.

The V and J genes are TRBV5-1 and TRBJ2-7; D is perhaps TRBD1 or TRBD2 (5 bases each). V was pared by 3 bases and J by 2 bases, with 15 bases between. The germline gives CDR1 SGHRS, CDR2 YFSETQ. CDR3 length: 15 residues. CDR3 coding DNA: TGCGCCAGCAGCTCTGGGACGGTTGCCGCCTACGAGCAGTACTTC. Encoded protein: CASSSGTVAAYEQYF.

This chain links TRBV7-8 with TRBJ2-7, with TRBD1 matching 8 bases. The CDR3 has 17 residues. V lost 5 bases, J lost 2 bases, and 14 bases stayed unmatched. The V gene's germline CDR1 is SGHVS and CDR2 FQNEAQ. The CDR3 coding sequence is TGTGCCAGCAGCGAACCAGGGGGCGGGACTCAAACCTACGAGCAGTACTTC. Translating gives CASSEPGGGTQTYEQYF.

The chain employs TRBV2 and TRBJ1-6, with 8 bases matching TRBD1. Trimming cost V 1 base and J 7 bases; bases outside gene matches: 3. Germline assignment: CDR1 SNHLY and CDR2 FYNNEI. The CDR3 spans 15 residues. The CDR3 here is CASSEEGQENSPLHF. The DNA for the CDR3 is TGTGCCAGCAGTGAAGAGGGACAGGAGAATTCACCCCTCCACTTT.

This chain joins TRBV20-1 and TRBJ2-3; D is ambiguous. This CDR3 has 13 amino acids. The V end lost 6 bases, the J end lost 2 bases, and 12 bases lay between the germline ends. The germline gives CDR1 DFQATT, CDR2 SNEGSKA (reference sequence). The CDR3 region is CSAETPITDTQYF. The CDR3 bases are TGCAGTGCCGAGACACCTATCACAGATACGCAGTATTTT.

This clonotype was picked up one time. The rearrangement uses TRBV29-1 and TRBJ1-1; TRBD1 aligns across 8 bases. The CDR3 length is 13 residues. Losses at the gene ends were 5 bases for V and 3 bases for J; bases not matched to a gene: 5. Germline V gene lookup returns CDR1 SQVTM and CDR2 ANQGSEA. The CDR3 coding sequence is TGCAGCGTTAAGGACAGGGACCACACTGAAGCTTTCTTT. Translating it yields CSVKDRDHTEAFF.

This clonotype was recorded many times. The V and J genes are TRBV24-1 and TRBJ2-3, with TRBD2 as a possible D gene (5 bases). The CDR3 contains 16 residues. Trimming removed 3 bases at V and 2 bases at J, with 14 bases between. The V gene's germline CDR1 is KGHDR and CDR2 SFDVKD. The CDR3 nucleotides are TGTGCCACCAGTGATCAACGAGGGATGCCCACAGATACGCAGTATTTT. Protein: CATSDQRGMPTDTQYF.

The chain links TRBV5-5 to TRBJ1-1; D may be TRBD1 (6 bases). V was clipped by 10 bases and J by 5 bases, with 18 bases between them. The CDR3 spans 13 residues. Germline loops: CDR1 SGHKS, CDR2 YYEKEE (reference sequence). Here the CDR3 reads CACRTLGGTEAFF. CDR3 nucleotide sequence: TGTGCCTGCCGAACCCTAGGGGGAACTGAAGCTTTCTTT. The full variable domain, completed using reference TRBV5-5 and TRBJ1-1, is DAGVTQSPTHLIKTRGQQVTLRCSPISGHKSVSWYQQVLGQGPQFIFQYYEKEERGRGNFPDRFSARQFPNYSSELNVNALLLGDSALYLCACRTLGGTEAFFGQGTRLTVV.

V usage is TRBV15 and J usage is TRBJ2-7; TRBD1 might be the D (5 bases). Trimming cost V 4 bases and J 3 bases, with 7 bases left between them. There are 12 residues in the CDR3. Germline assignment: CDR1 LNHNV and CDR2 YYDKDF (reference sequence). The DNA of the CDR3 is TGTGCCACCAGCAACAGGAACTACGAGCAGTACTTC. It is translated as CATSNRNYEQYF. The whole variable domain, filled in from reference TRBV15 and TRBJ2-7, reads DAMVIQNPRYQVTQFGKPVTLSCSQTLNHNVMYWYQQKSSQAPKLLFHYYDKDFNNEADTPDNFQSRRPNTSFCFLDIRSPGLGDTAMYLCATSNRNYEQYFGPGTRLTVT.

The chain is built from TRBV29-1 and TRBJ2-1; D gene ambiguous. CDR3 length: 13 residues. Germline V gene lookup returns CDR1 SQVTM and CDR2 ANQGSEA. Deletions cut 5 bases from V and 10 bases from J, with 18 bases between. CDR3 nucleotides: TGCAGCGTTCACATGGGCCGAAGGCGCGAGCAGTTCTTC. Translated: CSVHMGRRREQFF.

The CDR3 DNA reads as TGCAGCGCCGGGGAATACGAGCAGTACTTC. Translation gives CSAGEYEQYF. V gene TRBV29-1 combines with J gene TRBJ2-7, with a possible D match to TRBD2 (5 bases). The CDR3 runs to 10 residues. Germline V CDR1 and CDR2: SQVTM, ANQGSEA. Trimming removed 7 bases from V and 4 bases from J, with 8 bases in between.

This clonotype was picked up one time. The chain links TRBV7-9 to TRBJ2-3; TRBD2 matches at 9 bases. V shed 5 bases, J shed 1 base, and the junction held 7 bases outside the gene matches. CDR1 is SEHNR and CDR2 is FQNEAQ in the germline V gene (reference sequence). The CDR3 is made up of 16 amino acids. CDR3 loop: CASSQGLAGRTDTQYF. CDR3 coding DNA: TGTGCCAGCAGCCAAGGGCTAGCGGGGCGCACAGATACGCAGTATTTT.

The J gene is TRBJ2-1, the V gene TRBV10-1; 7 bases are a match to TRBD2. V gave up 3 bases and J gave up 9 bases; unmatched junction bases: 8. CDR3 length: 14 residues. CDR1 WNHNN and CDR2 SYGVQD come from the germline V gene (reference sequence). The DNA of the CDR3 is TGCGCCAGCAGTGACCGGGCGGGAGAAGGTGAGCAGTTCTTC. It is translated as CASSDRAGEGEQFF.

CDR3 in DNA: TGCAGCGTTGAGACGGGGTTTGAAGCTTTCTTT. It yields the protein CSVETGFEAFF. The chain employs TRBV29-1 and TRBJ1-1; the D is unclear. V gave up 3 bases and J gave up 7 bases, with 9 bases separating them. The CDR3 is 11 residues long. Germline-derived CDR1 and CDR2 are SQVTM and ANQGSEA.

This clonotype was detected ten times or more. The chain is built from TRBV7-6 and TRBJ1-4; D gene unclear. The CDR3 is 14 amino acids. Germline CDR1 SGHVS, CDR2 FNYEAQ. V was trimmed by 5 bases and J by 5 bases, leaving 12 bases between them. CDR3 in DNA: TGTGCCAGCAGCCTGCAGTCTTTGAATGAAAAACTGTTTTTT. Protein sequence: CASSLQSLNEKLFF.

The V call is TRBV7-2, the J call TRBJ1-5; 10 bases match TRBD1. CDR3 length equals 16 residues. Germline CDR1 is SGHTA and CDR2 is FQGNSA. The junction had 3 bases not matched to a gene; V was cut back by 1 base and J by 3 bases. The CDR3 protein is CASSLGGTGVNQPQHF. The DNA of the CDR3 is TGTGCCAGCAGCTTAGGTGGGACAGGGGTCAATCAGCCCCAGCATTTT.

This clonotype has just one count. The rearrangement uses TRBV29-1 and TRBJ2-3; 8 positions match TRBD2. Germline lookup yields CDR1 SQVTM and CDR2 ANQGSEA. V trimming: 7 bases; J trimming: 5 bases; junction bases outside the gene matches: 11. This CDR3 has 14 residues. In DNA, the CDR3 is TGCAGCGCCTGGGGAGCGGGAGTGGGAGATACGCAGTATTTT. Amino acids: CSAWGAGVGDTQYF.

V gene TRBV7-9 combines with J gene TRBJ1-1; D is perhaps TRBD1 (5 bases). Trimming took 2 bases from V and 1 from J, leaving 11 bases between them. Germline loops: CDR1 SEHNR, CDR2 FQNEAQ (reference sequence). This CDR3 has 15 residues. The CDR3 is CASSLHGGRNTEAFF. The DNA for the CDR3 is TGTGCCAGCAGCTTACATGGGGGGAGGAACACTGAAGCTTTCTTT.

With regard to this clonotype: A much larger clone lies a single base off, so this may be a read error. The genes are TRBV9 and TRBJ2-5; 9 bases are shared with TRBD2. The germline V gene has CDR1 SGDLS and CDR2 YYNGEE. The CDR3 contains 19 residues. The CDR3 protein is CDSSVEGRAGGPEEETQYF. In DNA, the CDR3 is TGTGACAGCAGCGTAGAGGGGAGGGCGGGGGGGCCGGAGGAGGAGACCCAGTACTTC.

The V and J genes are TRBV6-2 or TRBV6-3 and TRBJ1-3; D is ambiguous. The CDR3 has 16 amino acids. The V gene lost 2 bases and the J gene lost 0 bases, with 11 bases spanning the gap. Germline assignment: CDR1 MNHEY and CDR2 SVGEGT. The CDR3 here is CASSYVQAYSGNTIYF. The CDR3 bases are TGTGCCAGCAGTTACGTCCAGGCCTACTCTGGAAACACCATATATTTT.

This clonotype appeared many times. The V gene is TRBV4-1, the J gene TRBJ1-1; possible D gene TRBD1, 5 bases. This CDR3 region has 14 residues. Germline V gives CDR1 MGHRA, CDR2 YSYEKL. Trimming shortened V by 4 bases and J by 6 bases, and 15 bases separated the two germline ends. The CDR3 spells CASSRKWAGSEAFF. The CDR3 bases are TGCGCCAGCAGCCGGAAATGGGCAGGGTCTGAAGCTTTCTTT.

This chain links TRBV7-9 with TRBJ2-3; 9 bases agree with TRBD1. Losses at the gene ends were 8 bases for V and 5 bases for J; bases not matched to a gene: 11. This CDR3 contains 15 residues. CDR1 and CDR2 (germline): SEHNR, FQNEAQ (reference sequence). CDR3 loop: CASRSGTGSEDTQYF. The CDR3, as DNA: TGTGCCAGCCGTTCCGGGACAGGGAGTGAAGATACGCAGTATTTT.

This sequence joins TRBV7-8 and TRBJ2-7; 12 bases align to TRBD1. From germline, CDR1 is SGHVS and CDR2 FQNEAQ. This CDR3 is 16 amino acids long. V was pared by 7 bases and J by 5 bases, with 12 bases of the junction left unmatched. CDR3 in amino acids: CASIRDRGRRVHEQYF. The CDR3 coding sequence is TGTGCCAGCATCAGGGACAGGGGGCGCCGGGTCCACGAGCAGTACTTC. Combining the CDR3 with reference TRBV7-8 and TRBJ2-7 gives the whole variable domain GAGVSQSPRYKVAKRGQDVALRCDPISGHVSLFWYQQALGQGPEFLTYFQNEAQLDKSGLPSDRFFAERPEGSVSTLKIQRTQQEDSAVYLCASIRDRGRRVHEQYFGPGTRLTVT.

This sequence joins TRBV2 and TRBJ2-7, with TRBD2 identical over 11 bases. The CDR3 runs 17 residues. The V gene's germline CDR1 is SNHLY and CDR2 FYNNEI. Trimming took 7 bases from V and 3 from J; bases not matched to a gene: 14. This CDR3 is CASTSGLADPVYYEQYF. Written as DNA, the CDR3 is TGTGCCAGCACCTCGGGACTAGCGGACCCAGTCTACTACGAGCAGTACTTC.

The chain is built from TRBV2 and TRBJ2-1; 7 bases are a match to TRBD1. The trim removed 2 bases at V and 9 bases at J, leaving 7 bases unmatched. This CDR3 has 14 amino acids. Germline CDR1 reads SNHLY; CDR2 reads FYNNEI. The CDR3 sequence: CASSESRQGSEQFF. The CDR3 DNA reads as TGTGCCAGCAGTGAAAGCCGACAGGGTAGTGAGCAGTTCTTC. Variable domain in full (rest from reference TRBV2 and TRBJ2-1): EPEVTQTPSHQVTQMGQEVILRCVPISNHLYFYWYRQILGQKVEFLVSFYNNEISEKSEIFDDQFSVERPDGSNFTLKIRSTKLEDSAMYFCASSESRQGSEQFFGPGTRLTVL.

Of note for this clonotype: This may come from a read error, since a much larger clone is one base off. This CDR3 is missing its conserved last phenylalanine or tryptophan, likely due to a read error. The chain carries TRBV20-1 and TRBJ2-3; D possibly corresponds to TRBD1 (6 bases). The CDR3 is 17 amino acids. V lost 0 bases to trimming and J lost 2 bases, with 18 bases between them. CDR1 is DFQATT, CDR2 SNEGSKA, per germline (reference sequence). CDR3 DNA sequence: TGCAGTGCTAGAGATCTATCAGGGAAGGGGGACACAGATACGCAGTATCTT. Translating it yields CSARDLSGKGDTDTQYL.

J is TRBJ2-5 and V is TRBV12-3 or TRBV12-4; the match to TRBD1 covers 7 bases. CDR3 size: 17 residues. Germline trimming cut 2 bases from V and 5 bases from J; bases unmatched to any gene: 14. CDR3 amino acids: CASSLYADRRSGETQYF. CDR3 nucleotide sequence: TGTGCCAGCAGTTTATATGCGGACAGGAGGAGCGGCGAGACCCAGTACTTC.

The V call is TRBV9, the J call TRBJ2-1, with 7 bases that match TRBD1. The CDR3 loop spans 15 amino acids. Germline CDR1 SGDLS, CDR2 YYNGEE. The V segment lost 1 base and the J segment 9 bases; nucleotides outside the gene matches: 10. CDR3 amino acids: CASSVQGTVIGEQFF. The CDR3 coding sequence is TGTGCCAGCAGCGTACAGGGGACAGTAATCGGTGAGCAGTTCTTC.

This clonotype was observed a few times. The chain employs TRBV24-1 and TRBJ2-5, with 9 positions matching TRBD1. Germline assignment: CDR1 KGHDR and CDR2 SFDVKD. The CDR3 runs 14 residues. The trim removed 2 bases at V and 5 bases at J, leaving 2 bases unmatched. CDR3 in amino acids: CATSDSGQGETQYF. The CDR3 nucleotides read TGTGCCACCAGTGATTCCGGACAGGGGGAGACCCAGTACTTC.

V is TRBV12-3 or TRBV12-4 and J is TRBJ1-2, with D possibly matching TRBD1 (5 bases). Trimming took 4 bases from V and 8 from J, leaving 11 bases between them. This CDR3 comprises 12 residues. CDR3 nucleotide sequence: TGTGCCAGCAGTTCCCCCCAGGGAGGCTACACCTTC. Translation gives CASSSPQGGYTF.

This clonotype was recorded only once. The gene calls are TRBV20-1 and TRBJ2-7; the match to TRBD2 covers 10 bases. The CDR3 loop spans 14 amino acids. The germline V gene has CDR1 DFQATT and CDR2 SNEGSKA (reference sequence). V shed 0 bases and J 7 bases; nucleotides not matched to a gene: 6. The CDR3 DNA is TGCAGTGCTAGAGATCCTAGCGGGAGAGGGGAGCAGTACTTC. Amino acid sequence: CSARDPSGRGEQYF.

The rearrangement links TRBV12-3 or TRBV12-4 to TRBJ1-1; perhaps TRBD1 as D (5 bases). This CDR3 region has 14 residues. Trimming cost V 4 bases and J 1 base, with 10 bases left between them. CDR3 sequence (DNA): TGTGCCAGCAGTTCGGCCAGGGCGAACACTGAAGCTTTCTTT. Protein: CASSSARANTEAFF.